The 13 T cell receptor beta chains listed next were all sequenced from one sample in a study of T cells after yellow fever vaccination. Each CDR3 protein is one row after TCRdb ran MiXCR on the 5' RACE reads. The table has around 67,000 distinct CDR3 sequences, approximately 6.5% seen once. The source was CD8+ T cells sorted from PBMCs, collected around 5 days after the first yellow fever vaccination. Receptors were obtained from a man between 18 and 35 years old who received the YFV17D yellow fever vaccine.

This clonotype was detected ten times or more. The chain couples TRBV6-1 to TRBJ2-7; tentatively, D is TRBD2 (6 bases). V was trimmed by 5 bases and J by 3 bases, leaving 23 bases between them. Germline assignment: CDR1 MNHNS and CDR2 SASEGT. The CDR3 has 17 residues. The CDR3 loop is CASSQPPFRGTFYEQYF. The DNA for the CDR3 is TGTGCCAGCAGTCAACCCCCCTTTCGGGGGACCTTCTACGAGCAGTACTTC.

The chain employs TRBV5-1 and TRBJ1-5; TRBD1 agrees at 7 bases. Germline CDR1 SGHRS, CDR2 YFSETQ. This CDR3 has 15 amino acids. The V and J ends lost 0 bases and 3 bases, in that order; junction bases with no gene match: 3. The DNA for the CDR3 is TGCGCCAGCAGCTTGGGGGAGGGGGCCAATCAGCCCCAGCATTTT. Amino acid sequence: CASSLGEGANQPQHF.

In this sample, this clonotype turned up many times. The chain joins TRBV10-3 to TRBJ2-5; no reliable D call. The CDR3 covers 13 residues. The V and J ends lost 3 bases and 3 bases respectively, with 8 bases between them. Germline CDR1 ENHRY, CDR2 SYGVKD. The CDR3 nucleotides are TGTGCCATCAGTGAAAGCTCGGAAGAGACCCAGTACTTC. Translating it yields CAISESSEETQYF.

This clonotype was recorded many times. Here the CDR3 reads CASSPQAGELFF. The CDR3 region has the DNA TGTGCCAGCAGCCCACAAGCCGGGGAGCTGTTTTTT. This chain connects TRBV6-6 to TRBJ2-2, with D uncertain. Per the germline V gene, CDR1 is MNHNY and CDR2 is SVGAGI (reference sequence). V lost 6 bases and J 6 bases, leaving 8 bases between the germline ends. This CDR3 spans 12 amino acids.

The chain recombines TRBV4-1 with TRBJ2-7; TRBD1 or TRBD2 may be the D gene (5 bases each). The CDR3 has 15 amino acids. Trimming cost V 1 base and J 1 base, with 11 bases left between them. Germline V CDR1 and CDR2: MGHRA, YSYEKL. As DNA, the CDR3 is TGCGCCAGCAGCCAAGGATTCGAGGGGTCCTACGAGCAGTACGTC. Protein product: CASSQGFEGSYEQYV.

This clonotype occurred a few times. J is TRBJ2-1 and V is TRBV29-1, with 8 nucleotides matching TRBD2. Trimming took 4 bases from V and 5 from J; bases not matched to a gene: 7. The germline V gene has CDR1 SQVTM and CDR2 ANQGSEA. This CDR3 region has 14 residues. CDR3 sequence (DNA): TGCAGCGTTGTTGGCGGGGGGATCCACAATGAGCAGTTCTTC. Its protein is CSVVGGGIHNEQFF.

This clonotype was counted many times. J is TRBJ1-1 and V is TRBV7-9; TRBD1 is a possible D gene (5 bases). The CDR3 is 12 amino acids. Per germline, CDR1 SEHNR and CDR2 FQNEAQ (reference sequence). With 1 base removed from V and 7 bases from J, the gap between germline ends came to 7 bases. CDR3 in DNA: TGTGCCAGCAGCTTAGGGACATTTGAAGCTTTCTTT. It translates to CASSLGTFEAFF.

This clonotype was found a few times. This chain uses TRBV30 with TRBJ2-1; TRBD2 aligns across 8 bases. The J segment lost 6 bases and the V segment lost 0 bases, leaving 10 bases of the junction unmatched. CDR3 length: 16 amino acids. Germline CDR1 reads GTSNPN; CDR2 reads SVGIG (reference sequence). The CDR3 is CAWSVLGGAFSNEQFF. In nucleotides, the CDR3 is TGTGCCTGGAGTGTACTCGGGGGGGCCTTCTCCAATGAGCAGTTCTTC. Complete variable domain (other parts from reference TRBV30 and TRBJ2-1): SQTIHQWPATLVQPVGSPLSLECTVEGTSNPNLYWYRQAAGRGLQLLFYSVGIGQISSEVPQNLSASRPQDRQFILSSKKLLLSDSGFYLCAWSVLGGAFSNEQFFGPGTRLTVL.

A note on this clonotype: Germline and junction disagree at one end, which may indicate a read error. The rearrangement uses TRBV7-9 and TRBJ2-2; 10 nucleotides line up with TRBD1. Germline V gene lookup returns CDR1 SEHNR and CDR2 FQNEAQ (reference sequence). The CDR3 runs to 14 residues. The CDR3 loop is CASSRTGGTGKLFF. The CDR3 bases are TGTGCCAGCAGCCGGACAGGGGGTACCGGGAAGCTGTTTTTT.

The J gene is TRBJ2-4, the V gene TRBV2; D is undetermined. Germline V gives CDR1 SNHLY, CDR2 FYNNEI. The V end was cut by 4 bases, the J end by 1 base, with 8 bases between. The CDR3 length is 14 residues. For the CDR3, the DNA is TGTGCCAGCAGTGTCAAGGCGGCCAAAAACATTCAGTACTTC. Encoded protein: CASSVKAAKNIQYF.

This clonotype was recorded at least ten times. The chain is built from TRBV7-6 and TRBJ1-3; D is possibly TRBD1 (6 bases). The CDR3 is 15 amino acids. V lost 2 bases and J lost 2, with 10 bases in between. Germline values: CDR1 SGHVS, CDR2 FNYEAQ. The CDR3 loop is CASSLYPGAGNTIYF. CDR3 DNA: TGTGCCAGCAGCTTATATCCAGGGGCTGGAAACACCATATATTTT.

The table lists this clonotype with many counts. V is TRBV5-1 and J is TRBJ2-1; TRBD2 aligns across 10 bases. The trim removed 0 bases at V and 4 bases at J, leaving 10 bases unmatched. Looked up from germline, CDR1 is SGHRS and CDR2 is YFSETQ. The CDR3 spans 18 residues. DNA for the CDR3: TGCGCCAGCAGCTTGGTCAGCGGGAGGGAATCGGTTTACAATGAGCAGTTCTTC. Encoded protein: CASSLVSGRESVYNEQFF.

This clonotype was seen a handful of times. The genes are TRBV12-3 or TRBV12-4 and TRBJ1-3, with D possibly being TRBD1 (5 bases). Between the trimmed V and J ends, which lost 6 bases and 0 bases, there was a span of 12 bases. The CDR3 loop spans 15 amino acids. This CDR3 reads CASSPTGPSGNTIYF. CDR3 nucleotides: TGTGCCAGCAGCCCAACAGGCCCCTCTGGAAACACCATATATTTT.